A single sample gave rise to the 5 T cell receptor beta chains below, sequenced in a study of shared clonotypes between healthy human individuals. The protocol was immunoSEQ multiplex PCR, while the TCRdb copy is restricted to in-frame clones and leaves out a portion. The data contain about 660,000 clones, 74% of them singletons. The specimen sequenced was memory CD4+ T cells sorted from blood. Subset described: CD45RA-negative fraction. The receptors shown here come from a woman aged 25 to 45 in good health.

The rearrangement uses TRBV28 and TRBJ1-5; no definite D call. The V end lost 2 bases, the J end lost 5 bases, and 13 bases lay between the germline ends. CDR1 is MDHEN, CDR2 SYDVKM, per germline. This CDR3 region has 15 residues. The CDR3 DNA follows: TGTGCCAGCAGTTTAAGCCCAGACATTTATCAGCCCCAGCATTTT. Protein: CASSLSPDIYQPQHF.

V usage is TRBV30 and J usage is TRBJ1-6; D ambiguous. Germline CDR1 is GTSNPN and CDR2 is SVGIG (reference sequence). The CDR3 spans 15 residues. Trimming cost V 0 bases and J 7 bases, with 13 bases left between them. CDR3 nucleotide sequence: TGTGCCTGGAGTGTAGCCTCCGTTGGGAATTCACCCCTCCACTTT. It encodes CAWSVASVGNSPLHF.

The chain combines TRBV28 with TRBJ1-5; D perhaps matches TRBD1 (6 bases). From germline, CDR1 is MDHEN and CDR2 SYDVKM. V was trimmed by 2 bases and J by 2 bases, leaving 10 bases between them. This CDR3 is built from 15 residues. CDR3 nucleotide sequence: TGTGCCAGCAGTTTAGTACAGGGTGGCAATCAGCCCCAGCATTTT. It codes for CASSLVQGGNQPQHF.

The genes are TRBV9 and TRBJ2-3; 9 bases are a match to TRBD1. Germline V gene lookup returns CDR1 SGDLS and CDR2 YYNGEE. The length of the CDR3 is 16 residues. J was trimmed by 2 bases and V by 1 base; bases with no gene match: 5. The CDR3 region has the DNA TGTGCCAGCAGCGTAAGAGGGGACAGGGACACAGATACGCAGTATTTT. Protein product: CASSVRGDRDTDTQYF.

V is TRBV5-8 and J is TRBJ2-7; D possibly uses TRBD1 or TRBD2 (6 bases each). Germline values: CDR1 SGHTS, CDR2 YDEGEE. The CDR3 is 16 amino acids. With 4 bases removed from V and 3 bases from J, the gap between germline ends came to 20 bases. The CDR3 sequence is CASSPQGGTTNYEQYF. The CDR3 region has the DNA TGTGCCAGCAGCCCTCAGGGCGGGACAACAAACTACGAGCAGTACTTC.